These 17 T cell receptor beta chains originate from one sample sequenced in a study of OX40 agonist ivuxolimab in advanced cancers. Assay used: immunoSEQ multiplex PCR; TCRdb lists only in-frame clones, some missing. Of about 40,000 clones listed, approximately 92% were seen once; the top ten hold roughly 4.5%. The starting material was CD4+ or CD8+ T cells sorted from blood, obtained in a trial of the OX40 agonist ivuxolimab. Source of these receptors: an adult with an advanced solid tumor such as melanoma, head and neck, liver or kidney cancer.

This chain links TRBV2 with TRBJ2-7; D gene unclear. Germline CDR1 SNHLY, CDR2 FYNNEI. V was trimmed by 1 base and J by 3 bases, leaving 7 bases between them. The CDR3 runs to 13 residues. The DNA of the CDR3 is TGTGCCAGCAGTGAAGGACAAAGCTACGAGCAGTACTTC. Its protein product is CASSEGQSYEQYF.

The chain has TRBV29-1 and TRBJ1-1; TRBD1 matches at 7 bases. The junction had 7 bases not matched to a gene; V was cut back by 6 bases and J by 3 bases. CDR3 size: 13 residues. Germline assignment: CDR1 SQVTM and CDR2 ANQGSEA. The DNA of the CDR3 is TGCAGCGTCCGCAGGGGGTGGGACACTGAAGCTTTCTTT. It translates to CSVRRGWDTEAFF.

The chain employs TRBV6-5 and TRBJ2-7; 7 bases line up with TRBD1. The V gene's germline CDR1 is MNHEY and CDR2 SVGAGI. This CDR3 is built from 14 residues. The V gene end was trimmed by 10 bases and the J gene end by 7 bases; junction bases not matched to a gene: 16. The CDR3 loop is CATSNRQGIWEQYF. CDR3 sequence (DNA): TGTGCCACCTCGAACAGACAGGGAATTTGGGAGCAGTACTTC.

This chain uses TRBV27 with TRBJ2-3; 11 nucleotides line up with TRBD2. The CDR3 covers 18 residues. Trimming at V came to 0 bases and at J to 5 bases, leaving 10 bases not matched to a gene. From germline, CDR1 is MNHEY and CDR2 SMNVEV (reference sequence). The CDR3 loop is CASSLSSVAGGPIDTQYF. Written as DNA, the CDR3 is TGTGCCAGCAGTTTATCGTCCGTAGCGGGAGGGCCGATAGATACGCAGTATTTT.

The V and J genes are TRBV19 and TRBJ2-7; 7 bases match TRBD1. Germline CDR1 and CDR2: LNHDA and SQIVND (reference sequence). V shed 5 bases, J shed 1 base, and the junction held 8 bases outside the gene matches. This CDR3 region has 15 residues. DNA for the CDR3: TGTGCCAGTAGTCCGGACCGGGACAGTTCCTACGAGCAGTACTTC. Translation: CASSPDRDSSYEQYF. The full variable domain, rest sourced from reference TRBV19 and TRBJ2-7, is DGGITQSPKYLFRKEGQNVTLSCEQNLNHDAMYWYRQDPGQGLRLIYYSQIVNDFQKGDIAEGYSVSREKKESFPLTVTSAQKNPTAFYLCASSPDRDSSYEQYFGPGTRLTVT.

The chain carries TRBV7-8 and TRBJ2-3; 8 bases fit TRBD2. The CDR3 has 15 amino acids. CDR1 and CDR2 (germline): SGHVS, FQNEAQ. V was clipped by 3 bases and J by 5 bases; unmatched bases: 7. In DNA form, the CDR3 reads TGTGCCAGCAGCTTGGGGGCGGGAGGCAGAGATACGCAGTATTTT. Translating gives CASSLGAGGRDTQYF.

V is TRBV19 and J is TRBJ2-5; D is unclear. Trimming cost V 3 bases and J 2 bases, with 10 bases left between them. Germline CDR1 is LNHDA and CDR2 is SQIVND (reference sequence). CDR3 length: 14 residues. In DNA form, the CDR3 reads TGTGCCAGTAGTATCAGGACGGATCAAGAGACCCAGTACTTC. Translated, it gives CASSIRTDQETQYF.

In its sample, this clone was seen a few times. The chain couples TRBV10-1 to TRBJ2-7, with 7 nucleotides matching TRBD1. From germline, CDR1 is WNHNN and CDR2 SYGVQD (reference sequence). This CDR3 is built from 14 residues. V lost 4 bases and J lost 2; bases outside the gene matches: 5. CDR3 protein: CASSGQGNPYEQYF. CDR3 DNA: TGCGCCAGCAGTGGACAGGGAAACCCCTACGAGCAGTACTTC.

The CDR3 sequence: CASSPEVQGGYTEAFF. In DNA, the CDR3 is TGTGCCAGCTCACCAGAAGTTCAGGGGGGGTATACTGAAGCTTTCTTT. The chain links TRBV18 to TRBJ1-1; 7 bases line up with TRBD1. Trimming cost V 2 bases and J 5 bases; bases outside gene matches: 11. The CDR3 runs to 16 residues. Germline CDR1 KGHSH, CDR2 LQKENI.

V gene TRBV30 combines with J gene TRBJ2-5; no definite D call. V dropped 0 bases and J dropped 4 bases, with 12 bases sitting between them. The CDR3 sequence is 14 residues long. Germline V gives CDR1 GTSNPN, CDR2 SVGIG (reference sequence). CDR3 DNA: TGTGCCTGGAGTGTATCGGGTTTACGAGAGACCCAGTACTTC. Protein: CAWSVSGLRETQYF.

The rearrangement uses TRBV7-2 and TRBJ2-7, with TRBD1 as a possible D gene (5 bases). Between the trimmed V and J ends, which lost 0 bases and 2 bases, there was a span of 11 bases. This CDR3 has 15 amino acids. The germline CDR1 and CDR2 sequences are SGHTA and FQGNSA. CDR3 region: CASSLAGQGTYEQYF. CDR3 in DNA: TGTGCCAGCAGCTTAGCGGGGCAGGGTACCTACGAGCAGTACTTC.

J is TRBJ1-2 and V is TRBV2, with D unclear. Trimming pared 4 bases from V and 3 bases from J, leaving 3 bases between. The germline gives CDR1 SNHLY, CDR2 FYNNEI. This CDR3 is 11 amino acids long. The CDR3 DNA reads TGTGCCAGCAGTGTAGACTATGGCTACACCTTC. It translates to CASSVDYGYTF.

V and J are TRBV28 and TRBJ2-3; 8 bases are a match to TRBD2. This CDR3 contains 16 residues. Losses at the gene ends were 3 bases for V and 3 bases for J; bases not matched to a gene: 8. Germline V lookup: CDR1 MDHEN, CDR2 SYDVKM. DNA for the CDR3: TGTGCCAGCAGTTTCCATAGCGGGGCTACGACAGATACGCAGTATTTT. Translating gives CASSFHSGATTDTQYF.

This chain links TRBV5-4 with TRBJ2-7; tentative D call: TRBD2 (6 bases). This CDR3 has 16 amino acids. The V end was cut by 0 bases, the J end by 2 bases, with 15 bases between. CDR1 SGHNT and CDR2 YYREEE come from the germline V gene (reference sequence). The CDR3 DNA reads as TGTGCCAGCAGCTTGGGATCTCCGGGGGTCCCCTACGAGCAGTACTTC. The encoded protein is CASSLGSPGVPYEQYF.

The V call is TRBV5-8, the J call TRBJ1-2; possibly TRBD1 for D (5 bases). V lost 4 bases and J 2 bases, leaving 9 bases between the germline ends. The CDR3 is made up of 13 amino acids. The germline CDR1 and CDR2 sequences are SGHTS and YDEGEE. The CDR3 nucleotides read TGTGCCAGCAGCCGGCGGGGGAACTATGGCTACACCTTC. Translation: CASSRRGNYGYTF.

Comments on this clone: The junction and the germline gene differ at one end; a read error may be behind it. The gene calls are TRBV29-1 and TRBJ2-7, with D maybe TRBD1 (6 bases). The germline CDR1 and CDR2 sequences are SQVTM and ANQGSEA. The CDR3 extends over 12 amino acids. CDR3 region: CGVTGTDYEQYF. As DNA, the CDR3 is TGCGGCGTGACAGGAACAGACTACGAGCAGTACTTC.

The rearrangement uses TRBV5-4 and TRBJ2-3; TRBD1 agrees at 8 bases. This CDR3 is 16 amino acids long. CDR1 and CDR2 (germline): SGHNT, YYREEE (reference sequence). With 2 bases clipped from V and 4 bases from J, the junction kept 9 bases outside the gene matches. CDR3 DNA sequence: TGTGCCAGCAGCTTTCGGGCAGGGGGCGGGGCAGATACGCAGTATTTT. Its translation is CASSFRAGGGADTQYF.